This TCR beta chain was retrieved from a study of Ad26.COV2.S vaccination and SARS-CoV-2 variants. Study context: Donor got 5x10^10 or 1x10^11 viral particles of Ad26.COV2.S. Study-wide points: With respect to non-spike TCR breadth, vaccine and placebo recipients were similar. The analyses of TCR breadth and depth may have understated the size of total T cell responses.

Repertoires were generated with immunoSEQ multiplex PCR, while TCRdb's copy carries only in-frame clones and drops some. The table includes 360,000 or so clones, over 75% detected once. Treatment meaning: around 19 received Ad26.COV2.S at low or high dose, single or two shots; about five received placebo; per-sample allocation not given. After the first vaccine or placebo injection, samples were drawn on day 63. An adult donor aged 18-55 years was enrolled in Boston. Remarks on this clone: The antigen remains unidentified.

Germline V gene data show CDR1 as SGHNT and CDR2 as YENEEA. The CDR3 runs 15 residues. Deletions cut 5 bases from V and 3 bases from J, with 16 bases between. The sequences come from peripheral blood, collected in a trial of Ad26.COV2.S vaccine versus placebo. The chain links TRBV11-3 to TRBJ1-1, with TRBD1 as a possible D gene (5 bases). The TCR originated in a person aged 18-60 years who received the Ad26.COV2.S COVID-19 vaccine or a placebo. The CDR3 DNA sequence: TGTGCCAGCAGCGGACCCAGGGCAGAGGACACTGAAGCTTTCTTT. Encoded protein: CASSGPRAEDTEAFF.